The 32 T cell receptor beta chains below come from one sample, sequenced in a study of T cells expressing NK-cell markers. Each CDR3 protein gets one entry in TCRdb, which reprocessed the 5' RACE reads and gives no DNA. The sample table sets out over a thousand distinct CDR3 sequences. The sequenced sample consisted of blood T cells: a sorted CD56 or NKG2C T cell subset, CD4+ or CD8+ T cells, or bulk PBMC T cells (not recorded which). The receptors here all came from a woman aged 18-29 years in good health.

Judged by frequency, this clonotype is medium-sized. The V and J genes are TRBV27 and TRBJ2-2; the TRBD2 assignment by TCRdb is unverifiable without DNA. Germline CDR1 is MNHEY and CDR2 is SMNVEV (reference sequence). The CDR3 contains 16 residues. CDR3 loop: CASSLIRAGGTGELFF.

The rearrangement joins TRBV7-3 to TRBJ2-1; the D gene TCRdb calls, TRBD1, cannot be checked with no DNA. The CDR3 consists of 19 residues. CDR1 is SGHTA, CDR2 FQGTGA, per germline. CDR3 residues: CASSFAPLQVVVPYNEQFF.

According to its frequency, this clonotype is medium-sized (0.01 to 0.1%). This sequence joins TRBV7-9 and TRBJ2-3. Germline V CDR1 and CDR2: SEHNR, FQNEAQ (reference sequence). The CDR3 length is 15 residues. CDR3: CASSPSPFTPDTQYF.

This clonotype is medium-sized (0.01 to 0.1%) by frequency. The CDR3 sequence is CASRGAWRTDTQYF. The chain joins TRBV12-3 or TRBV12-4 to TRBJ2-3; TCRdb gives TRBD2 as the D gene, but with no DNA this cannot be confirmed. CDR3 length: 14 residues.

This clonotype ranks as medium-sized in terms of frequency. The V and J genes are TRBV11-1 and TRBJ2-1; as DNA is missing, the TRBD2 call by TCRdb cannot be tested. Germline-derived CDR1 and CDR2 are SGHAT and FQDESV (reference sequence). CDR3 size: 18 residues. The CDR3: CASSLAFLGLAGYNEQFF.

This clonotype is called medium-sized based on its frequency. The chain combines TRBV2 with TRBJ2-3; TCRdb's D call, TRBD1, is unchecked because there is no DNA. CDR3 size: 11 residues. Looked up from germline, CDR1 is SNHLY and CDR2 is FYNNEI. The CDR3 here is CASSGGDTQYF.

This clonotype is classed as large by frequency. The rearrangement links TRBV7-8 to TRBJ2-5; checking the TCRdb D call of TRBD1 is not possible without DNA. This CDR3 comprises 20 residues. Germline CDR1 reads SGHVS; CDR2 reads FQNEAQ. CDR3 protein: CASSLVGRVRTGALGETQYF.

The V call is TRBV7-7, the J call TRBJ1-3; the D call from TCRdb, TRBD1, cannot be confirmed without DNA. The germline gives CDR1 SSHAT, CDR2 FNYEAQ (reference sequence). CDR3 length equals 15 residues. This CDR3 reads CASSRDRGYGNTIYF.

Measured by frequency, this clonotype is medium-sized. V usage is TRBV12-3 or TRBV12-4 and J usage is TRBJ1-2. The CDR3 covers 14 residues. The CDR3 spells CASSPRGRVDGYTF.

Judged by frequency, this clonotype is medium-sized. CDR3 amino acids: CATSTLRTRDGNQPQHF. This chain joins TRBV15 and TRBJ1-5; TCRdb calls TRBD1, which cannot be checked without DNA. The CDR3 is made up of 17 amino acids. Per the germline V gene, CDR1 is LNHNV and CDR2 is YYDKDF (reference sequence).

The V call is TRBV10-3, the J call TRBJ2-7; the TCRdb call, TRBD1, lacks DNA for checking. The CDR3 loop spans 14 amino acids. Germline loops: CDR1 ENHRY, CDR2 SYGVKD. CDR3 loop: CATVDGQGSYEQYF.

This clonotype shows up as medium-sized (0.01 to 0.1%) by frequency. This CDR3 is CASSLGPVPYEQYF. The chain uses TRBV27 and TRBJ2-7; the D gene TCRdb calls, TRBD2, cannot be checked with no DNA. This CDR3 is built from 14 residues. The germline gives CDR1 MNHEY, CDR2 SMNVEV (reference sequence).

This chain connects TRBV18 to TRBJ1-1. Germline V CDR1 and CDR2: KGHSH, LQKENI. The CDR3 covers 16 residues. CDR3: CASSDRDSRMNTEAFF.

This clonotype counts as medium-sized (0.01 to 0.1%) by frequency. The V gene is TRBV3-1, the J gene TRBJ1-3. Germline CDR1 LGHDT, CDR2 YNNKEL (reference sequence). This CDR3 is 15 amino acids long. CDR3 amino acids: CASSHHGPYGNTIYF.

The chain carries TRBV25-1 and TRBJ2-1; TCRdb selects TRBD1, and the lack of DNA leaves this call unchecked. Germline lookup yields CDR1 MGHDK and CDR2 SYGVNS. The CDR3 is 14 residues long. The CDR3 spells CASSERGFYNEQFF.

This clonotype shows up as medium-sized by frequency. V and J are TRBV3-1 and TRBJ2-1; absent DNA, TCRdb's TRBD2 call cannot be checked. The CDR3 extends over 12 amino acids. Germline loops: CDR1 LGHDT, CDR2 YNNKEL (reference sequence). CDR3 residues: CASSHPGGLEFF.

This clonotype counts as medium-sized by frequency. The CDR3 region is CASSLLGPLGTHEQYF. V is TRBV27 and J is TRBJ2-7; TCRdb's D call, TRBD1, is unchecked because there is no DNA. Per the germline V gene, CDR1 is MNHEY and CDR2 is SMNVEV (reference sequence). The CDR3 length is 16 residues.

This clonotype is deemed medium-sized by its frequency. The CDR3 sequence is CASSPRLGANNEQFF. This chain joins TRBV18 and TRBJ2-1; TCRdb selects TRBD2, and the lack of DNA leaves this call unchecked. This CDR3 has 15 amino acids. From germline, CDR1 is KGHSH and CDR2 LQKENI.

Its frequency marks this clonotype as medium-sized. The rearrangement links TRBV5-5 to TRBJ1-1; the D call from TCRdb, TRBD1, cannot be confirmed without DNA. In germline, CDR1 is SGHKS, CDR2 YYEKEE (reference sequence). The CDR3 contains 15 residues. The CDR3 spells CASSSGGTGVPEAFF.

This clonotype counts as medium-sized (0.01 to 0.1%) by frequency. CDR3 region: CASSASHVGDSLYNEQFF. The rearrangement links TRBV9 to TRBJ2-1; without DNA, the TCRdb call of TRBD2 cannot be checked. Germline lookup yields CDR1 SGDLS and CDR2 YYNGEE. The CDR3 covers 18 residues.

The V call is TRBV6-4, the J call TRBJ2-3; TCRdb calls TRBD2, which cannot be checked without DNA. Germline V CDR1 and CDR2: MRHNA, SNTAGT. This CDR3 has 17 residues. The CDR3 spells CASSPLAGGVGTDTQYF.

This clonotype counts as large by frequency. CDR3 sequence: CASSHSDGYNEQFF. V gene TRBV9 combines with J gene TRBJ2-1. CDR3 size: 14 residues. The germline CDR1 and CDR2 sequences are SGDLS and YYNGEE. Using reference TRBV9 and TRBJ2-1 for the parts outside the CDR3, the full variable domain is DSGVTQTPKHLITATGQRVTLRCSPRSGDLSVYWYQQSLDQGLQFLIQYYNGEERAKGNILERFSAQQFPDLHSELNLSSLELGDSALYFCASSHSDGYNEQFFGPGTRLTVL.

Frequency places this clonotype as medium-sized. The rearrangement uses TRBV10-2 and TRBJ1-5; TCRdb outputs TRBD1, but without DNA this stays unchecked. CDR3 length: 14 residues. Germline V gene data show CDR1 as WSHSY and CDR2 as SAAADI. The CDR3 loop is CASRGQIMDQPQHF.

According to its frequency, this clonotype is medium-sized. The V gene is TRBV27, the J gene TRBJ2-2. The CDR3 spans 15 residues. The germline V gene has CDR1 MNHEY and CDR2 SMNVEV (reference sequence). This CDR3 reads CASSFLGVGTGELFF.

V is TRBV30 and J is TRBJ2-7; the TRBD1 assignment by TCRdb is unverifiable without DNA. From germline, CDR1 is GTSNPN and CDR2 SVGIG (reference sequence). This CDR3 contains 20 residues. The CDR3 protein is CAWSQLTHWGDRGTNYEQYF.

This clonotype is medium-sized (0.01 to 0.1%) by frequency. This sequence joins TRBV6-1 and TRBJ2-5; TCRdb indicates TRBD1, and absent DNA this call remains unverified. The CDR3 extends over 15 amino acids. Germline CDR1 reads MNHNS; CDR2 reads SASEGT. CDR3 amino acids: CASSASPPYQETQYF.

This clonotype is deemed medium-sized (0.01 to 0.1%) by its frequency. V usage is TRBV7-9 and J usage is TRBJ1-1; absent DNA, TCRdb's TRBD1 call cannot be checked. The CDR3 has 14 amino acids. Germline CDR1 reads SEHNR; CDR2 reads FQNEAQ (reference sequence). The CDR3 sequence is CASSIRTPRAEAFF.

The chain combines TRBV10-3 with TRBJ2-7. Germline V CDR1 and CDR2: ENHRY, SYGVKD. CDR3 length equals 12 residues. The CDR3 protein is CAISDLGYEQYF.

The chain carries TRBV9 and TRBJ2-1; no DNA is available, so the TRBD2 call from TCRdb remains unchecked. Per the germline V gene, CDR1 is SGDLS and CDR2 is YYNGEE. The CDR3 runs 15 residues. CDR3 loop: CASSLGLAGYNEQFF.

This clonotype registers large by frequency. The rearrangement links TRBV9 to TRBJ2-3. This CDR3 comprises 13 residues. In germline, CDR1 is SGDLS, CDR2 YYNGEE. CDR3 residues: CASSAWGADTQYF.

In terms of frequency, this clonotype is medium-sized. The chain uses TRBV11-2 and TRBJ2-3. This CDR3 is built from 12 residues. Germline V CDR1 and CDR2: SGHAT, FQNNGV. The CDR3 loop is CASSPNTDTQYF.

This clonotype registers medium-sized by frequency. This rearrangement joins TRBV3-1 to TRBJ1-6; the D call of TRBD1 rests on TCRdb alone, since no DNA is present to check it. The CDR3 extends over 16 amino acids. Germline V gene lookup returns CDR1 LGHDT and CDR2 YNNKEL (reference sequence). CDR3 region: CASSHPGQGAYSPLHF.